This T cell receptor beta chain was profiled in a study of T cell clones after liver transplantation. V was trimmed by 6 bases and J by 0 bases, leaving 12 bases between them. In germline, CDR1 is LNHDA, CDR2 SQIVND (reference sequence). The CDR3 runs to 14 residues. Clones were read by immunoSEQ multiplex PCR, and TCRdb kept only the in-frame ones, dropping some. The profile shows roughly 97,000 clones, more than 75% of them singletons. Sorting of unstimulated PBMCs yielded separate CD3+CD4+ and CD3+CD8+ fractions. This specimen consisted of CD4+ T cells from blood, obtained before liver transplant. V gene TRBV19 combines with J gene TRBJ2-7; D is uncertain. This clonotype originated in a human donor who received a liver transplant. The CDR3 DNA follows: TGTGCCAGTAGCCCACGGGCGGACTCCTACGAGCAGTACTTC. It is translated as CASSPRADSYEQYF.